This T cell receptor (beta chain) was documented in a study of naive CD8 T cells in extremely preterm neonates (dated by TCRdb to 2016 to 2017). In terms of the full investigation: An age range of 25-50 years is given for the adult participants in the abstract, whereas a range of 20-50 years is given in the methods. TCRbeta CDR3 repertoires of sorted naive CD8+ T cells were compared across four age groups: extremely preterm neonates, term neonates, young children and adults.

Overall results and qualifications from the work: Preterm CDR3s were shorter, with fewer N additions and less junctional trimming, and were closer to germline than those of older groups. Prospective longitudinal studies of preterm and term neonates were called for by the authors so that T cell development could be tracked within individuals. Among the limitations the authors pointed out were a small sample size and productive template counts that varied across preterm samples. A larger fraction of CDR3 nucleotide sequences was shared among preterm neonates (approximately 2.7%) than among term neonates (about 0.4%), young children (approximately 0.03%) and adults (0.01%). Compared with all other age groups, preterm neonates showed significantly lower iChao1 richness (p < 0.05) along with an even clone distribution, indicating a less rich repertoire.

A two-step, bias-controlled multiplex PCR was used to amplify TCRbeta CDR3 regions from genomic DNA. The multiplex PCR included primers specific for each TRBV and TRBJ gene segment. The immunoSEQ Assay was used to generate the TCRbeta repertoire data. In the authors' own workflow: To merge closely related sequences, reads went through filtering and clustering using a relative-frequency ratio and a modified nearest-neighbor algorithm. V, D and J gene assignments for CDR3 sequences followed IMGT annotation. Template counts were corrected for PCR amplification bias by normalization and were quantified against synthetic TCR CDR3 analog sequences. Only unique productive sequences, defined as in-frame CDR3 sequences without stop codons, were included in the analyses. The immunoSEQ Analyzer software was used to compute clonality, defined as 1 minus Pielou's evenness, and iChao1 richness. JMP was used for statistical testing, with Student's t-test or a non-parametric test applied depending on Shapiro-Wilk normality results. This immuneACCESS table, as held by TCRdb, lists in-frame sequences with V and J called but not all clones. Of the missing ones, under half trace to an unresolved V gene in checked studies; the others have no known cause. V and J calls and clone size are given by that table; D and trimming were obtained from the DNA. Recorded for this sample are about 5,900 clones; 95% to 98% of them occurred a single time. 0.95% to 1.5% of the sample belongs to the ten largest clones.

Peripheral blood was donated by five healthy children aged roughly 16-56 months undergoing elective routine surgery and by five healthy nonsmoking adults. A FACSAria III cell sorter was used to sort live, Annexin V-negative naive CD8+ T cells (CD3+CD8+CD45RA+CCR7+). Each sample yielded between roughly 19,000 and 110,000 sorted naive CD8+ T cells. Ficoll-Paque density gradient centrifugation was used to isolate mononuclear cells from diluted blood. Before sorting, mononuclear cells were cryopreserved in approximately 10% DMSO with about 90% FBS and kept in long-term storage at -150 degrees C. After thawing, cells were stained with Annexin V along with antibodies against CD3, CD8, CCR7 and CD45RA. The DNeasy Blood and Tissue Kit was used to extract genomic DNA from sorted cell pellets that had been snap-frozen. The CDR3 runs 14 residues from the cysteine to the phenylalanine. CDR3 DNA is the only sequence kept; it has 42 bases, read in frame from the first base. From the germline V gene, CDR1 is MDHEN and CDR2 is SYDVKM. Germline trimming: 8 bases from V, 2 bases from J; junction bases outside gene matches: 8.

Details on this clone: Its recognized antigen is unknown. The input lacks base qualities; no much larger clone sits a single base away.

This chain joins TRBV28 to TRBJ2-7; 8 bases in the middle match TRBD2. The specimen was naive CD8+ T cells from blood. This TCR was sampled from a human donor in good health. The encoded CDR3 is CASGLAGGTYEQYF. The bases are TGTGCCAGCGGTCTGGCGGGAGGAACCTACGAGCAGTACTTC.